Presented here are 23 T cell receptor beta chains from one specimen sequenced in a study of blood T cell repertoires in COVID-19. Assay used: immunoSEQ multiplex PCR; TCRdb lists only in-frame clones, some missing. The sample holds approximately 170,000 clones; around 86% are singletons and the top ten take around 8.6%. The specimen sequenced was peripheral blood. Source of these receptors: a middle-aged man with active or convalescent COVID-19.

V and J are TRBV28 and TRBJ1-5, with a possible D match to TRBD1 (6 bases). Trimming removed 6 bases from V and 2 bases from J, with 14 bases in between. Germline V lookup: CDR1 MDHEN, CDR2 SYDVKM. This CDR3 spans 15 amino acids. The DNA of the CDR3 is TGTGCCAGCAGGCAGCAGGGGACCGGCAATCAGCCCCAGCATTTT. It is translated as CASRQQGTGNQPQHF.

V usage is TRBV19 and J usage is TRBJ2-7; 10 bases are a match to TRBD1. Per germline, CDR1 LNHDA and CDR2 SQIVND (reference sequence). The CDR3 length is 14 residues. V shed 3 bases and J 4 bases; nucleotides not matched to a gene: 3. The CDR3 loop is CASSMGQGIYEQYF. CDR3 DNA: TGTGCCAGTAGTATGGGACAGGGGATATACGAGCAGTACTTC. Full variable domain (missing parts from reference TRBV19 and TRBJ2-7): DGGITQSPKYLFRKEGQNVTLSCEQNLNHDAMYWYRQDPGQGLRLIYYSQIVNDFQKGDIAEGYSVSREKKESFPLTVTSAQKNPTAFYLCASSMGQGIYEQYFGPGTRLTVT.

This clone came up once. CDR3 bases: TGTGCCAGCACTACAGGGGACAATGAGCAGTTCTTC. Amino acids: CASTTGDNEQFF. This chain joins TRBV6-5 and TRBJ2-1; 7 bases line up with TRBD1. Germline trimming cut 7 bases from V and 5 bases from J; bases unmatched to any gene: 2. The CDR3 consists of 12 residues. The germline gives CDR1 MNHEY, CDR2 SVGAGI.

The rearrangement joins TRBV19 to TRBJ1-5; D is unresolved. The CDR3 is 16 amino acids. Germline V gives CDR1 LNHDA, CDR2 SQIVND (reference sequence). With 6 bases removed from V and 3 bases from J, the gap between germline ends came to 18 bases. The CDR3 sequence: CASSKEGGGNNQPQHF. The DNA for the CDR3 is TGTGCCAGTAGCAAAGAAGGAGGAGGTAACAATCAGCCCCAGCATTTT. The full variable domain, completed using reference TRBV19 and TRBJ1-5, is DGGITQSPKYLFRKEGQNVTLSCEQNLNHDAMYWYRQDPGQGLRLIYYSQIVNDFQKGDIAEGYSVSREKKESFPLTVTSAQKNPTAFYLCASSKEGGGNNQPQHFGDGTRLSIL.

The chain has TRBV7-9 and TRBJ1-2, with D hard to call. V lost 5 bases to trimming and J lost 8 bases, with 21 bases between them. CDR3 length equals 15 residues. Germline CDR1 is SEHNR and CDR2 is FQNEAQ (reference sequence). CDR3 nucleotides: TGTGCCAGCAGCCCTACCGGTGCCGCGAGGTACGGCTACACCTTC. Translating gives CASSPTGAARYGYTF.

The chain combines TRBV28 with TRBJ1-2; 7 bases agree with TRBD1. CDR1 and CDR2 from the germline V gene are MDHEN and SYDVKM. Trimming took 3 bases from V and 2 from J; bases not matched to a gene: 9. This CDR3 region has 16 residues. CDR3 DNA: TGTGCCAGCAGTTTCAGAACAGGGGCTGGAAACTATGGCTACACCTTC. Protein sequence: CASSFRTGAGNYGYTF.

This clone was counted a single time. The chain combines TRBV9 with TRBJ2-1, with 10 positions matching TRBD2. This CDR3 comprises 15 residues. V lost 9 bases and J lost 8; bases outside the gene matches: 14. Germline V lookup: CDR1 SGDLS, CDR2 YYNGEE. CDR3 in amino acids: CATSFLGSGGDEQFF. CDR3 DNA: TGTGCCACCTCTTTCTTAGGGAGCGGGGGGGATGAGCAGTTCTTC.

The J gene is TRBJ1-4, the V gene TRBV6-6; D uncertain. Trimming took 5 bases from V and 7 from J, leaving 11 bases between them. Germline V gene lookup returns CDR1 MNHNY and CDR2 SVGAGI (reference sequence). This CDR3 spans 13 amino acids. The CDR3 loop reads CASSAPQAEKLFF. As DNA, the CDR3 is TGTGCCAGCAGTGCTCCGCAGGCTGAAAAACTGTTTTTT.

The chain recombines TRBV18 with TRBJ1-1; TRBD1 matches at 7 bases. The CDR3 has 13 residues. Germline trimming cut 4 bases from V and 9 bases from J; bases unmatched to any gene: 8. Germline V lookup: CDR1 KGHSH, CDR2 LQKENI. CDR3 sequence reads: CASSQDEQGQAFF. The CDR3 nucleotides are TGTGCCAGCTCACAAGACGAACAGGGGCAAGCTTTCTTT. Filled out from reference TRBV18 and TRBJ1-1, the complete variable domain reads NAGVMQNPRHLVRRRGQEARLRCSPMKGHSHVYWYRQLPEEGLKFMVYLQKENIIDESGMPKERFSAEFPKEGPSILRIQQVVRGDSAAYFCASSQDEQGQAFFGQGTRLTVV.

This clone showed up just once. The chain links TRBV19 to TRBJ1-2; TRBD1 is a possible D gene (5 bases). The germline V gene has CDR1 LNHDA and CDR2 SQIVND (reference sequence). Deletions cut 4 bases from V and 4 bases from J, with 10 bases between. This CDR3 contains 13 residues. DNA of the CDR3: TGTGCCAGTAGTACTGGACAAATCTATGGCTACACCTTC. Translated: CASSTGQIYGYTF.

CDR3 bases: TGCGCCAGCAGATGGGGGGACAGGGGATCGAACACTGAAGCTTTCTTT. Translating gives CASRWGDRGSNTEAFF. The chain has TRBV5-1 and TRBJ1-1; 10 bases match TRBD1. Germline values: CDR1 SGHRS, CDR2 YFSETQ. After removal of 5 bases from V and 1 base from J, the junction contained 8 bases not matched to a gene. The CDR3 has 16 amino acids.

The J gene is TRBJ1-2, the V gene TRBV3-1 (or the pseudogene TRBV3-2); TRBD1 agrees at 9 bases. The CDR3 is 14 amino acids. Germline V gene data show CDR1 as LGHDT and CDR2 as YNNKEL (reference sequence). The V gene end was trimmed by 3 bases and the J gene end by 3 bases; junction bases not matched to a gene: 2. CDR3 sequence reads: CASSQGTGYYGYTF. The CDR3 DNA reads as TGTGCCAGCAGCCAGGGGACAGGGTACTATGGCTACACCTTC.

V is TRBV19 and J is TRBJ1-1; 10 bases are shared with TRBD1. This CDR3 region has 18 residues. Germline values: CDR1 LNHDA, CDR2 SQIVND (reference sequence). V dropped 5 bases and J dropped 0; count of bases not matched to a gene: 12. The chain's CDR3 is CASSLRDRGASMNTEAFF. The DNA of the CDR3 is TGTGCCAGTAGTCTCAGGGACAGGGGCGCCTCCATGAACACTGAAGCTTTCTTT.

This rearrangement joins TRBV15 to TRBJ2-3; TRBD2 might be the D (6 bases). This CDR3 comprises 17 residues. Trimming cost V 1 base and J 3 bases, with 17 bases left between them. Germline CDR1 is LNHNV and CDR2 is YYDKDF (reference sequence). Here the CDR3 reads CATSRVLGGRSTDTQYF. The CDR3 DNA sequence: TGTGCCACCAGCAGAGTTCTAGGAGGGAGGAGTACAGATACGCAGTATTTT. Filled out from reference TRBV15 and TRBJ2-3, the complete variable domain reads DAMVIQNPRYQVTQFGKPVTLSCSQTLNHNVMYWYQQKSSQAPKLLFHYYDKDFNNEADTPDNFQSRRPNTSFCFLDIRSPGLGDTAMYLCATSRVLGGRSTDTQYFGPGTRLTVL.

This chain links TRBV18 with TRBJ2-5; D gene uncertain. This CDR3 has 13 residues. Germline values: CDR1 KGHSH, CDR2 LQKENI. The germline V and J ends were trimmed by 3 bases and 3 bases, with 8 bases remaining between them. The DNA of the CDR3 is TGTGCCAGCTCACCGACATGGGAAGAGACCCAGTACTTC. This gives the protein CASSPTWEETQYF.

V is TRBV7-3 and J is TRBJ1-1; 11 bases are a match to TRBD1. After removal of 2 bases from V and 7 bases from J, the junction contained 3 bases not matched to a gene. Germline values: CDR1 SGHTA, CDR2 FQGTGA. The length of the CDR3 is 14 residues. DNA for the CDR3: TGTGCCAGCAGCTTAGGAGGGACAGGGGGTGAAGCTTTCTTT. This gives the protein CASSLGGTGGEAFF.

The chain joins TRBV28 to TRBJ2-3; the match to TRBD2 covers 7 bases. Germline V lookup: CDR1 MDHEN, CDR2 SYDVKM. V gave up 10 bases and J gave up 2 bases; unmatched junction bases: 12. The CDR3 has 15 residues. CDR3 sequence reads: CATFDRTRVTDTQYF. Written as DNA, the CDR3 is TGTGCCACCTTCGATAGGACTAGAGTCACAGATACGCAGTATTTT.

The V call is TRBV3-1 (or the pseudogene TRBV3-2), the J call TRBJ2-2; D remains ambiguous. The CDR3 loop spans 14 amino acids. V dropped 4 bases and J dropped 4 bases, with 10 bases sitting between them. The V gene's germline CDR1 is LGHDT and CDR2 YNNKEL (reference sequence). The CDR3 DNA reads TGTGCCAGCAGCCCCCCAGGCTTCACCGGGGAGCTGTTTTTT. Amino acid sequence: CASSPPGFTGELFF.

The rearrangement uses TRBV5-1 and TRBJ1-2, with D perhaps matching TRBD1 (5 bases). The CDR3 totals 15 residues. V was clipped by 4 bases and J by 4 bases, with 17 bases between them. The V gene's germline CDR1 is SGHRS and CDR2 YFSETQ. The CDR3 region is CASSLLDTPGYGYTF. In nucleotides, the CDR3 is TGCGCCAGCAGCCTACTGGACACACCTGGCTATGGCTACACCTTC.

V usage is TRBV7-9 and J usage is TRBJ2-1, with D possibly being TRBD2 (6 bases). Trimming pared 7 bases from V and 7 bases from J, leaving 23 bases between. Germline-derived CDR1 and CDR2 are SEHNR and FQNEAQ (reference sequence). The CDR3 sequence is 16 residues long. CDR3 DNA: TGTGCCAGCACCCATGTTGGGGGGACCCAACGGAATGAGCAGTTCTTC. It yields the protein CASTHVGGTQRNEQFF.

The chain joins TRBV7-8 to TRBJ1-2, with 8 bases aligning to TRBD1. V was pared by 5 bases and J by 7 bases, with 12 bases of the junction left unmatched. The CDR3 is made up of 15 amino acids. Germline loops: CDR1 SGHVS, CDR2 FQNEAQ. CDR3 in DNA: TGTGCCAGCAGCCGAGGGACAGGTGGTACGATTGGCTACACCTTC. This codes for CASSRGTGGTIGYTF.

The chain joins TRBV29-1 to TRBJ2-1; a weak D match, TRBD1 (6 bases). V gave up 1 base and J gave up 8 bases, with 12 bases separating them. Germline loops: CDR1 SQVTM, CDR2 ANQGSEA. The CDR3 consists of 13 residues. CDR3 amino acids: CSVEGIQGDEQFF. As DNA, the CDR3 is TGCAGCGTTGAAGGAATACAGGGTGATGAGCAGTTCTTC.

The chain links TRBV5-6 to TRBJ2-1; no clear D gene. The CDR3 has 15 amino acids. V lost 1 base, J lost 2 bases, and 10 bases lay in between. Germline V lookup: CDR1 SGHDT, CDR2 YYEEEE. CDR3 coding DNA: TGTGCCAGCAGCTTGTTCGAGTCAACCTACAATGAGCAGTTCTTC. This encodes CASSLFESTYNEQFF.